A selection of T cell receptor beta chains follows, all from one sample in a study of blood T cell repertoires in COVID-19. Sequencing was performed with immunoSEQ multiplex PCR; in TCRdb, only in-frame clones are kept and a portion is missing. The sample has approximately 170,000 clones, roughly four fifths seen once; the top ten hold 10% to 15%. The sample taken for sequencing was peripheral blood. These receptor sequences come from a man aged 65-85 years who had recovered from COVID-19. Both conserved end residues are part of each CDR3. The D gene is left open where the match is weak. Clone size appears in some rows only: once, few, many, or a class for an expanded clone.

TGCGCCAGCAGCTTTACGCAGGGAGGTGAGCAGTTCTTC | CASSFTQGGEQFF | NA | 13 | TRBV5-1 | NA | TRBJ2-1
TGTGCCAGCAGCTTAGGACAGGAGTCCTACAATGAGCAGTTCTTC | CASSLGQESYNEQFF | NA | 15 | TRBV11-3 | NA | TRBJ2-1
TGTGCCAGCAGCCCTACCTTGACTAGCGGGAACACCGGGGAGCTGTTTTTT | CASSPTLTSGNTGELFF | once | 17 | TRBV5-8 | TRBD2 | TRBJ2-2
TGTGCCTGGAGTGTAACTAGCGGGAGAAGAGGCACAGATACGCAGTATTTT | CAWSVTSGRRGTDTQYF | NA | 17 | TRBV30 | TRBD2 | TRBJ2-3
TGTGCCAGCAGCCAAGACTGGAGTAATCAGCCCCAGCATTTT | CASSQDWSNQPQHF | NA | 14 | TRBV2 | NA | TRBJ1-5
TGTGCCAGCAGAACCGGGACAGGGAATGCTGAAGCTTTCTTT | CASRTGTGNAEAFF | NA | 14 | TRBV2 | TRBD1 | TRBJ1-1
TGTGCCAGCAGCGTAGTTGGGGAGATAGATACGCAGTATTTT | CASSVVGEIDTQYF | NA | 14 | TRBV9 | NA | TRBJ2-3
TGTGCCAGCAGCTACCGGTTCCTAGGAAACACCATATATTTT | CASSYRFLGNTIYF | NA | 14 | TRBV7-2 | NA | TRBJ1-3
TGTGCCAGCAGCACCCGCGGGAGCTGGCGATACGAGCAGTACTTC | CASSTRGSWRYEQYF | few | 15 | TRBV3-1/TRBV3-2 | TRBD2 | TRBJ2-7
TGTGCCAGCCGCCTGGCCGGGACAGGGGTGAGCACCGGGGAGCTGTTTTTT | CASRLAGTGVSTGELFF | NA | 17 | TRBV7-8 | TRBD1 | TRBJ2-2
TGTGCCAGCAGTGAAGCGCAGTGGCATGAGCAGTTCTTC | CASSEAQWHEQFF | NA | 13 | TRBV2 | NA | TRBJ2-1
TGTGCCAGTAGAGAATCTAGCGGGACCTCTAGCACAGATACGCAGTATTTT | CASRESSGTSSTDTQYF | few | 17 | TRBV19 | TRBD2 | TRBJ2-3
TGCAGCGTTTCACTGGACCAAGAGACCCAGTACTTC | CSVSLDQETQYF | NA | 12 | TRBV29-1 | NA | TRBJ2-5
TGTGCCAGCAGCAGTCCCGGGACAGGGGACTATGGCTACACCTTC | CASSSPGTGDYGYTF | NA | 15 | TRBV6-6 | TRBD1 | TRBJ1-2
TGTGCCAGCAGCCAAGTATTCGGCGGGGTAACAGATACGCAGTATTTT | CASSQVFGGVTDTQYF | NA | 16 | TRBV3-1/TRBV3-2 | NA | TRBJ2-3
TGCGCCAGCAGCAGGGGGAGGGCCTTAGACGAGCAGTTCTTC | CASSRGRALDEQFF | NA | 14 | TRBV5-1 | NA | TRBJ2-1
TGCGCCAGCAGCCAAGGGGGGACTAGCGGGTCCTACGAGCAGTACTTC | CASSQGGTSGSYEQYF | NA | 16 | TRBV4-1 | TRBD2 | TRBJ2-7
TGCGCCAGCAGCCAACACTCAAGTAGAGGAACAGATACGCAGTATTTT | CASSQHSSRGTDTQYF | NA | 16 | TRBV4-3 | NA | TRBJ2-3
TGTGCCACCAGCAGAGAAGTGGTACTACAAGATACGCAGTATTTT | CATSREVVLQDTQYF | NA | 15 | TRBV15 | NA | TRBJ2-3
TGCAGCGTTCAAGTTGCGGGAGGGAACATTCAGTACTTC | CSVQVAGGNIQYF | NA | 13 | TRBV29-1 | TRBD2 | TRBJ2-4
TGTGCCAGTAGTATTAGGACAGGATCGAGCAATGAGCAGTTCTTC | CASSIRTGSSNEQFF | NA | 15 | TRBV19 | TRBD1 | TRBJ2-1
TGTGCCAGCAGCCGACAGGGAAGGGGCGCTGAAGCTTTCTTT | CASSRQGRGAEAFF | NA | 14 | TRBV3-1/TRBV3-2 | TRBD1 | TRBJ1-1
TGTGCCAGCAGCGATACAGCCTTTTCACCCCTCCACTTT | CASSDTAFSPLHF | NA | 13 | TRBV12-3/TRBV12-4 | NA | TRBJ1-6
TGTGCCAGCAGCCTTCCCCCCCAGTACAATGAGCAGTTCTTC | CASSLPPQYNEQFF | NA | 14 | TRBV7-9 | NA | TRBJ2-1
TGTGCCAGTAGTATAGTTGACAGTTATAATGAAAAACTGTTTTTT | CASSIVDSYNEKLFF | NA | 15 | TRBV19 | NA | TRBJ1-4
TGCGCCAGCAGCGTAGACAGGAGCTCCTATAATTCACCCCTCCACTTT | CASSVDRSSYNSPLHF | NA | 16 | TRBV5-1 | NA | TRBJ1-6
TGTGCCAGCAGCCAAGACGATAGCGGGAGGGGCTACAATGAGCAGTTCTTC | CASSQDDSGRGYNEQFF | NA | 17 | TRBV4-2 | TRBD2 | TRBJ2-1
TGTGCCAGCAGCTTAGTGGGGGCACTAGCGGGAGGGGGCAATGAGCAGTTCTTC | CASSLVGALAGGGNEQFF | NA | 18 | TRBV7-9 | TRBD2 | TRBJ2-1
TGTGCCAGCAGCTTGACTCAGGCCGGCGGAAACACCATATATTTT | CASSLTQAGGNTIYF | NA | 15 | TRBV5-4 | NA | TRBJ1-3
TGCGCCAGCACCCGGGAGGGACAAGCCTACGAGCAGTACTTC | CASTREGQAYEQYF | NA | 14 | TRBV5-1 | TRBD2 | TRBJ2-7
TGTGCCAGCAGCCTAAACGGGGGGGCTAACACCGGGGAGCTGTTTTTT | CASSLNGGANTGELFF | once | 16 | TRBV11-2 | TRBD2 | TRBJ2-2
TGTGCCAGCAGTTTATGGGCGGACAGGGTTGGCGGGGAGCTGTTTTTT | CASSLWADRVGGELFF | NA | 16 | TRBV28 | TRBD1 | TRBJ2-2
TGTGCCAGCAGTTACGGGAGGAACACTGAAGCTTTCTTT | CASSYGRNTEAFF | once | 13 | TRBV6-5 | NA | TRBJ1-1
TGTGCCAGCAGCTTCGGGAGGAGCACTGAAGCTTTCTTT | CASSFGRSTEAFF | NA | 13 | TRBV5-8 | NA | TRBJ1-1
TGTGCCAGCAGCCGGGACAGTCTAAATCAGCCCCAGCATTTT | CASSRDSLNQPQHF | NA | 14 | TRBV7-2 | TRBD1 | TRBJ1-5
TGTGCCAGCAGTCCAATCTCTAGCGGGAGGGAATCAGATACGCAGTATTTT | CASSPISSGRESDTQYF | NA | 17 | TRBV27 | TRBD2 | TRBJ2-3
TGCGCCAGCAGCCTACGACAGGGCCAGCCCTACGAGCAGTACTTC | CASSLRQGQPYEQYF | NA | 15 | TRBV4-1 | TRBD1 | TRBJ2-7
TGTGCCAGCAGCTTAGCGGGAGGGTTGGGTGAGCAGTTCTTC | CASSLAGGLGEQFF | NA | 14 | TRBV7-2 | TRBD2 | TRBJ2-1
TGTGCCAGTAGTATAGACCTACAGGCCATGGAGACCCAGTACTTC | CASSIDLQAMETQYF | NA | 15 | TRBV19 | NA | TRBJ2-5
TGTGCCAGCAGCTTGAGTTCAGGGGGTTTTAACTATGGCTACACCTTC | CASSLSSGGFNYGYTF | NA | 16 | TRBV5-6 | TRBD1 | TRBJ1-2
TGCGCCAGCAGCTTGGCCGGGACAGGGTCGGAGACCCAGTACTTC | CASSLAGTGSETQYF | few | 15 | TRBV5-1 | TRBD1 | TRBJ2-5
TGCAGCGCCACCCGGACAGGGGATGGCTACACCTTC | CSATRTGDGYTF | NA | 12 | TRBV29-1 | TRBD1 | TRBJ1-2